These T cell receptor beta chains were read from a single sample in a study of OX40 agonist ivuxolimab in advanced cancers. This table comes from immunoSEQ multiplex PCR, and its TCRdb copy is limited to in-frame clones, with some not included. The data hold around 56,000 clones, with roughly 80% observed a single time. The specimen comprised CD4+ or CD8+ T cells sorted from blood, sampled in a trial of the OX40 agonist ivuxolimab. The receptors here all came from an adult with an advanced solid tumor such as melanoma, head and neck, liver or kidney cancer. The CDR3 runs from the conserved cysteine through the conserved F or W. A D gene is named only where the DNA matches it firmly. Size tells how often a clone was seen (once, few, many) or the class of an expanded clone, and some rows leave it out.

TRBD1	NA	TRBV30	TRBJ1-2	CAWSANRGNYGYTF	TGTGCCTGGAGTGCGAACAGGGGGAACTATGGCTACACCTTC
NA	NA	TRBV6-4	TRBJ1-6	CASSAGINSPLHF	TGTGCCAGCAGTGCCGGGATCAATTCACCCCTCCACTTT
TRBD1	NA	TRBV7-2	TRBJ2-7	CASSQGAREQYF	TGTGCCAGCAGCCAGGGGGCACGTGAGCAGTACTTC
NA	NA	TRBV5-4	TRBJ1-5	CASSPWLGRDNQPQHF	TGTGCCAGCAGCCCCTGGTTGGGAAGAGACAATCAGCCCCAGCATTTT
TRBD2	NA	TRBV7-2	TRBJ2-1	CASSSTSGGDNEQFF	TGTGCCAGCAGCTCGACTAGCGGGGGAGACAATGAGCAGTTCTTC
NA	NA	TRBV19	TRBJ1-2	CASTIISGRPRGGNYGYTF	TGTGCCAGTACCATAATAAGTGGACGGCCAAGGGGGGGCAACTATGGCTACACCTTC
NA	NA	TRBV12-1	TRBJ1-2	CASSLGTGERHYGYTF	TGTGCCAGCAGCCTCGGGACAGGGGAAAGGCACTATGGCTACACCTTC
NA	NA	TRBV5-6	TRBJ2-5	CASSWDEGGQETQYF	TGTGCCAGCAGCTGGGATGAGGGCGGACAAGAGACCCAGTACTTC
NA	few	TRBV6-5	TRBJ1-2	CASRPQGFYGYTF	TGTGCCAGCAGACCTCAGGGATTCTATGGCTACACCTTC
NA	once	TRBV6-1	TRBJ1-6	CASSESRGNSPLHF	TGTGCCAGCAGTGAATCCAGGGGTAATTCACCCCTCCACTTT